Following are 22 T cell receptor beta chains from one sample sequenced in a study of PD-L1 blockade in urothelial cancer. The time point here: pretreatment peripheral blood. Generated by immunoSEQ multiplex PCR, the TCRdb table keeps only in-frame clones and is missing some. The sample consists of around 71,000 clones, 70% to 90% of them appearing once. The specimen was PBMCs, collected around atezolizumab (anti-PD-L1) treatment. The receptors shown here come from a man in his forties with urothelial cancer.

This clone was detected only a few times. CDR3 nucleotide sequence: TGTGCCAGCAGTCCCCTCCCAACGACAGGGGTCTATGGCTACACCTTC. It specifies CASSPLPTTGVYGYTF. The chain recombines TRBV27 with TRBJ1-2; 8 bases are shared with TRBD1. The CDR3 spans 16 residues. Germline CDR1 and CDR2: MNHEY and SMNVEV (reference sequence). V was pared by 5 bases and J by 4 bases, with 12 bases of the junction left unmatched.

The sample holds one count of this clone. This CDR3 reads CASTLTDTQYF. Written as DNA, the CDR3 is TGTGCCAGCACCCTCACAGATACGCAGTATTTT. This rearrangement joins TRBV7-9 to TRBJ2-3; D remains ambiguous. Trimming shortened V by 7 bases and J by 2 bases, and 4 bases separated the two germline ends. From germline, CDR1 is SEHNR and CDR2 FQNEAQ (reference sequence). This CDR3 contains 11 residues.

This clone was detected only a few times. This chain joins TRBV6-1 and TRBJ2-2; maybe TRBD1 (6 bases). This CDR3 has 15 amino acids. Trimming cost V 4 bases and J 3 bases, with 12 bases left between them. In germline, CDR1 is MNHNS, CDR2 SASEGT. CDR3 protein: CASSGTVSHTGELFF. CDR3 nucleotides: TGTGCCAGCAGTGGGACAGTATCCCACACCGGGGAGCTGTTTTTT.

The chain is built from TRBV2 and TRBJ1-2; 10 positions agree with TRBD1. The CDR3 has 16 residues. Losses at the gene ends were 2 bases for V and 4 bases for J; bases not matched to a gene: 7. Germline CDR1 and CDR2: SNHLY and FYNNEI. CDR3 DNA sequence: TGTGCCAGCAGTGAATTAGGCGGGACAGGGGTCTATGGCTACACCTTC. It translates to CASSELGGTGVYGYTF.

The chain is built from TRBV9 and TRBJ2-1; no definite D call. CDR1 is SGDLS and CDR2 is YYNGEE in the germline V gene. The CDR3 length is 16 residues. The ends were cut back, 0 bases at V and 7 bases at J, with 17 bases in the middle. CDR3 DNA: TGTGCCAGCAGCGTAGGTCCCGAGGTCGACGTAAATGAGCAGTTCTTC. It specifies CASSVGPEVDVNEQFF.

The chain combines TRBV7-2 with TRBJ2-1; no clear D gene. CDR1 and CDR2 (germline): SGHTA, FQGNSA. The CDR3 is 17 amino acids. The V end was cut by 5 bases, the J end by 7 bases, with 24 bases between. CDR3 DNA: TGTGCCAGCAGCATCCCCCCCCGGCGGAGACTTGGGAATGAGCAGTTCTTC. Protein sequence: CASSIPPRRRLGNEQFF. The complete variable domain, with remaining parts taken from reference TRBV7-2 and TRBJ2-1, reads GAGVSQSPSNKVTEKGKDVELRCDPISGHTALYWYRQSLGQGLEFLIYFQGNSAPDKSGLPSDRFSAERTGGSVSTLTIQRTQQEDSAVYLCASSIPPRRRLGNEQFFGPGTRLTVL.

The V and J genes are TRBV29-1 and TRBJ2-1, with 10 bases that match TRBD1. The CDR3 covers 14 residues. Germline V gene lookup returns CDR1 SQVTM and CDR2 ANQGSEA. The ends lost 7 bases at V and 8 bases at J; junction bases unmatched: 11. The CDR3 spells CSAGGTGVIHEQFF. The DNA of the CDR3 is TGCAGCGCGGGCGGGACAGGGGTCATTCATGAGCAGTTCTTC.

This clone came up once. The chain carries TRBV28 and TRBJ2-4; tentatively, D is TRBD2 (6 bases). Trimming stripped 7 bases from V and 3 bases from J, with 16 bases between. The CDR3 spans 15 residues. The V gene's germline CDR1 is MDHEN and CDR2 SYDVKM. The CDR3 loop is CASKPSGVGKNIQYF. The CDR3 coding sequence is TGTGCCAGCAAACCTTCGGGGGTCGGCAAAAACATTCAGTACTTC. Full variable domain (missing parts from reference TRBV28 and TRBJ2-4): DVKVTQSSRYLVKRTGEKVFLECVQDMDHENMFWYRQDPGLGLRLIYFSYDVKMKEKGDIPEGYSVSREKKERFSLILESASTNQTSMYLCASKPSGVGKNIQYFGAGTRLSVL.

This chain connects TRBV5-8 to TRBJ1-4, with TRBD1 matching over 7 bases. CDR1 and CDR2 from the germline V gene are SGHTS and YDEGEE. With V trimmed by 2 bases and J by 5 bases, 6 bases remained unmatched. The CDR3 is made up of 15 amino acids. The CDR3 nucleotides are TGTGCCAGCAGCTTTTCCGGGACAGCGAATGAAAAACTGTTTTTT. This gives the protein CASSFSGTANEKLFF.

The V gene is TRBV5-6, the J gene TRBJ2-7, with unresolved D. V was trimmed by 2 bases and J by 3 bases, leaving 6 bases between them. This CDR3 spans 12 amino acids. CDR1 is SGHDT, CDR2 YYEEEE, per germline. The CDR3 DNA reads as TGTGCCAGCAGCTTAACCGGCTACGAGCAGTACTTC. It is translated as CASSLTGYEQYF.

This chain uses TRBV6-5 with TRBJ1-3, with D possibly matching TRBD1 (5 bases). Trimming pared 10 bases from V and 4 bases from J, leaving 17 bases between. Germline loops: CDR1 MNHEY, CDR2 SVGAGI. This CDR3 spans 14 amino acids. CDR3 DNA: TGTGCCACCGGGCGGAGGGGCGAAGGAAACACCATATATTTT. Its protein is CATGRRGEGNTIYF.

This chain links TRBV21-1 with TRBJ2-3; TRBD2, the D gene given by the table, was not confirmed from the DNA. TRBV21-1 is termed a pseudogene. This CDR3 has 14 residues. As DNA, the CDR3 is TGTGCCAGCCGGTCGCGGGAGCTCACAGATACGCAGTATTTT. This translates into CASRSRELTDTQYF.

This chain connects TRBV7-2 to TRBJ1-5, with a possible D match to TRBD1 (5 bases). The length of the CDR3 is 16 residues. Trimming stripped 7 bases from V and 6 bases from J, with 22 bases between. The germline V gene encodes CDR1 SGHTA and CDR2 FQGNSA. The CDR3 nucleotides read TGTGCCAGCACCCTATACCCCCAGGGTAACGGTCAGCCCCAGCATTTT. Its protein product is CASTLYPQGNGQPQHF.

The V and J genes are TRBV30 and TRBJ2-1; no reliable D call. Deletions cut 4 bases from V and 5 bases from J, with 6 bases between. The V gene's germline CDR1 is GTSNPN and CDR2 SVGIG (reference sequence). The CDR3 covers 11 residues. The CDR3 nucleotides read TGTGCCTGGACCGGTCACAATGAGCAGTTCTTC. Protein sequence: CAWTGHNEQFF.

In DNA form, the CDR3 reads TGTGCCAGCAGCAAAGGCCTTACCACATCACAGGGGACGGGGGTCAAAAACATTCAGTACTTC. Encoded protein: CASSKGLTTSQGTGVKNIQYF. This chain connects TRBV4-2 to TRBJ2-4, with D maybe TRBD1 (7 bases). Trimming removed 5 bases at V and 3 bases at J, with 32 bases between. CDR3 size: 21 residues. Germline-derived CDR1 and CDR2 are LGHNA and YNFKEQ.

The gene calls are TRBV28 and TRBJ2-3; 16 bases agree with TRBD2. The CDR3 contains 17 residues. V shed 7 bases and J 4 bases; nucleotides not matched to a gene: 8. Germline CDR1 and CDR2: MDHEN and SYDVKM. The CDR3 DNA follows: TGTGCCAGCACCCATGGGACTAGCGGGAGGGCGGCAGATACGCAGTATTTT. Protein sequence: CASTHGTSGRAADTQYF. Using reference TRBV28 and TRBJ2-3 for the parts outside the CDR3, the full variable domain is DVKVTQSSRYLVKRTGEKVFLECVQDMDHENMFWYRQDPGLGLRLIYFSYDVKMKEKGDIPEGYSVSREKKERFSLILESASTNQTSMYLCASTHGTSGRAADTQYFGPGTRLTVL.

This chain links TRBV10-1 with TRBJ2-7, with 14 bases lining up with TRBD2. CDR3 length: 17 amino acids. CDR1 WNHNN and CDR2 SYGVQD come from the germline V gene (reference sequence). Unmatched junction bases numbered 9, after V lost 3 bases and J lost 5 bases. CDR3 bases: TGCGCCAGCAGTGACCGCCGACTAGCGGGAGGGGTCCACGAGCAGTACTTC. This codes for CASSDRRLAGGVHEQYF.

The table lists this clone with a count of one. This sequence joins TRBV4-3 and TRBJ2-5; TRBD2 agrees at 12 bases. J gave up 5 bases and V 0 bases, and 4 bases lay outside the gene matches. This CDR3 contains 16 residues. CDR1 LGHNA and CDR2 YSLEER come from the germline V gene. The CDR3 spells CASSQELLAGGETQYF. The CDR3 bases are TGCGCCAGCAGCCAAGAGTTGCTAGCGGGAGGGGAGACCCAGTACTTC.

The rearrangement joins TRBV5-4 to TRBJ2-5; 8 bases line up with TRBD1. Germline-derived CDR1 and CDR2 are SGHNT and YYREEE (reference sequence). The junction had 10 bases not matched to a gene; V was cut back by 0 bases and J by 9 bases. CDR3 length: 15 residues. CDR3 region: CASSLGRGRPGAQYF. The CDR3 DNA follows: TGTGCCAGCAGCTTGGGCAGGGGGCGGCCGGGGGCCCAGTACTTC. The whole variable domain, filled in from reference TRBV5-4 and TRBJ2-5, reads ETGVTQSPTHLIKTRGQQVTLRCSSQSGHNTVSWYQQALGQGPQFIFQYYREEENGRGNFPPRFSGLQFPNYSSELNVNALELDDSALYLCASSLGRGRPGAQYFGPGTRLLVL.

The gene calls are TRBV2 and TRBJ2-5; tentative D call: TRBD2 (6 bases). The CDR3 runs 14 residues. Trimming pared 6 bases from V and 2 bases from J, leaving 13 bases between. From germline, CDR1 is SNHLY and CDR2 FYNNEI. CDR3 DNA sequence: TGTGCCAGCAGGGGAGGACTGATACAAGAGACCCAGTACTTC. Amino acid sequence: CASRGGLIQETQYF.

V is TRBV4-1 and J is TRBJ2-3, with 7 bases matching TRBD2. Trimming at V came to 3 bases and at J to 5 bases, leaving 14 bases not matched to a gene. The CDR3 totals 17 residues. The V gene's germline CDR1 is MGHRA and CDR2 YSYEKL. The CDR3 reads CASSQPPREGMGDTQYF. Here the CDR3 DNA reads TGCGCCAGCAGCCAGCCCCCCAGGGAGGGAATGGGAGATACGCAGTATTTT.

This rearrangement joins TRBV28 to TRBJ2-7; tentatively, D is TRBD2 (5 bases). V was pared by 3 bases and J by 5 bases, with 8 bases between. Looked up from germline, CDR1 is MDHEN and CDR2 is SYDVKM. The CDR3 covers 12 residues. For the CDR3, the DNA is TGTGCCAGCAGTTTGTCGGGGAACGAGCAGTACTTC. This translates into CASSLSGNEQYF.